This T cell receptor (beta chain) was identified during a study of T cell responses to AZD1222 COVID-19 vaccine. For the study at large: The study pooled second doses at about 4 or about 12 weeks. Study-wide points: The breadth and depth of Spike-specific TCRs increased once two AZD1222 doses had been given.

Data came from immunoSEQ multiplex PCR; TCRdb stores just in-frame clones and leaves some out. Here the sample spans 150,000 or so clones, about 85% being singletons. Germline V gene lookup returns CDR1 SGHAT and CDR2 FQNNGV. V lost 0 bases, J lost 0 bases, and 6 bases lay in between. This CDR3 contains 15 residues. A remark on this clone: Its antigen is as yet unknown.

The V and J genes are TRBV11-2 and TRBJ1-3; D uncertain. The TCR was taken from an adult in good health. Sequencing used peripheral blood, obtained on day 0 of AZD1222 vaccination. CDR3 nucleotide sequence: TGTGCCAGCAGCTTAGAAACCTACTCTGGAAACACCATATATTTT. It codes for CASSLETYSGNTIYF.